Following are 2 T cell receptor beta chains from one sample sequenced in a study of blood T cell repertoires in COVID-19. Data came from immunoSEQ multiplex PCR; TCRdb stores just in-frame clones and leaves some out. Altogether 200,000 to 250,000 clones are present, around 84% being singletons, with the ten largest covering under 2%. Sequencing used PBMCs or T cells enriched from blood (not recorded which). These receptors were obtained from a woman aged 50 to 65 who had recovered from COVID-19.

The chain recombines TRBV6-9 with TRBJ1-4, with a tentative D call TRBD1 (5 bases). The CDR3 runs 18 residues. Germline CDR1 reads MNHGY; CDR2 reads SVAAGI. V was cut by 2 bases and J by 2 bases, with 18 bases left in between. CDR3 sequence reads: CASSYERETARTNEKLFF. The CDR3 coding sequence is TGTGCCAGCAGTTATGAGCGTGAGACAGCGAGGACTAATGAAAAACTGTTTTTT.

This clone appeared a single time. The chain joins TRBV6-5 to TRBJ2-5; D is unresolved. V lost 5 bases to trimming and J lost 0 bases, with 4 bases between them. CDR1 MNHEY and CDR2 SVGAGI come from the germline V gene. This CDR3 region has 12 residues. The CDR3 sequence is CASSRDQETQYF. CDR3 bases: TGTGCCAGCAGTCGGGACCAAGAGACCCAGTACTTC.